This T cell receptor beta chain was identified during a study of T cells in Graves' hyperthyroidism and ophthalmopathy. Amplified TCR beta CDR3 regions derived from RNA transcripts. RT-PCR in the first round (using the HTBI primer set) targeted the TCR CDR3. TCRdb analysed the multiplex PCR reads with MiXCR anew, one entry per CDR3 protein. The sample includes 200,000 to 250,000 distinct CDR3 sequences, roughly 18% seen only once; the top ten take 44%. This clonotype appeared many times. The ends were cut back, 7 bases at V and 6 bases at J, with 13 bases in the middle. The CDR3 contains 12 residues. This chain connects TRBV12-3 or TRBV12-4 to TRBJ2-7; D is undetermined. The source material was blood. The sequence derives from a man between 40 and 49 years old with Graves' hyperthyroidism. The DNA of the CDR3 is TGTGCCAGCACCCTAGAGGCTGGCGAGCAGTACTTC. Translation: CASTLEAGEQYF.